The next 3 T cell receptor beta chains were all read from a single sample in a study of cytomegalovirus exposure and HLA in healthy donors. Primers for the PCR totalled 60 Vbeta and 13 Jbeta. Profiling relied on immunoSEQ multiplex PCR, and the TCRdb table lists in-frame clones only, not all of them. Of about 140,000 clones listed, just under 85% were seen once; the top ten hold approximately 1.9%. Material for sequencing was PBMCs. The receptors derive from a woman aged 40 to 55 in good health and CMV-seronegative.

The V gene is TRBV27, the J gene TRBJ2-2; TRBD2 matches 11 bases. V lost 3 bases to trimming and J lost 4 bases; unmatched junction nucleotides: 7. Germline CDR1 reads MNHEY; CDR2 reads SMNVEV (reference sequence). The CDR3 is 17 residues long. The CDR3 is CASSFGLAGLRTGELFF. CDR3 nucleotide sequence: TGTGCCAGCAGTTTCGGACTAGCGGGCCTACGCACCGGGGAGCTGTTTTTT.

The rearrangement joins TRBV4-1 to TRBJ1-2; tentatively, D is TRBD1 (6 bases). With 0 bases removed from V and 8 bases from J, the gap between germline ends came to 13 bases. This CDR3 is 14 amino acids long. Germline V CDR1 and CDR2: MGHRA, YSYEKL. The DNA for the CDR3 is TGCGCCAGCAGCCAAGATACCCACAGGGACGGCTACACCTTC. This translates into CASSQDTHRDGYTF.

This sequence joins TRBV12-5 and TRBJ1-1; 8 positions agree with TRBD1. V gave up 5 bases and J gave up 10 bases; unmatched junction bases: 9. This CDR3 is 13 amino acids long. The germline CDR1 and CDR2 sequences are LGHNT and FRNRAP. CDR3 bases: TGTGCTAGTGGTCCCACTGACAGGGGATCAGCTTTCTTT. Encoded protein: CASGPTDRGSAFF.